Listed below are T cell receptor beta chains from one sample, sequenced in a study of shared clonotypes between healthy human individuals. Some clones are missing from TCRdb's copy, which holds only in-frame ones; the method was immunoSEQ multiplex PCR. The sample contains around 580,000 clones, about 98% of which appear only once. What was sequenced was naive CD8+ T cells sorted from blood. The receptor source for this set is a man aged 25-45 years in good health. Each CDR3 is given with its conserved first and last residue. Each record gives: D gene, J gene, CDR3 length, clone size, V gene, CDR3 protein, CDR3 DNA. The D gene is left open where the match is weak. Clone size, where shown, is once, few, many, or a class for clones that have expanded.

D gene: TRBD1
J gene: TRBJ2-6
CDR3 length: 16
clone size: NA
V gene: TRBV28
CDR3 protein: CASSSGQGVEANVLTF
CDR3 DNA: TGTGCCAGCAGTTCGGGACAGGGGGTAGAGGCCAACGTCCTGACTTTC

D gene: NA
J gene: TRBJ1-1
CDR3 length: 15
clone size: NA
V gene: TRBV6-1
CDR3 protein: CASTPIGGANTEAFF
CDR3 DNA: TGTGCCAGCACCCCCATAGGAGGGGCGAACACTGAAGCTTTCTTT

D gene: NA
J gene: TRBJ1-1
CDR3 length: 13
clone size: NA
V gene: TRBV7-6
CDR3 protein: CASSAVGYTEAFF
CDR3 DNA: TGTGCCAGCAGCGCTGTTGGGTACACTGAAGCTTTCTTT

D gene: TRBD2
J gene: TRBJ2-1
CDR3 length: 18
clone size: NA
V gene: TRBV7-9
CDR3 protein: CASSTGTSGTSSYNEQFF
CDR3 DNA: TGTGCCAGCAGCACCGGGACTAGCGGGACGAGCTCCTACAATGAGCAGTTCTTC

D gene: NA
J gene: TRBJ2-1
CDR3 length: 11
clone size: NA
V gene: TRBV29-1
CDR3 protein: CSGLAKNVLFF
CDR3 DNA: TGCAGCGGCCTCGCCAAGAATGTACTGTTCTTC

D gene: TRBD2
J gene: TRBJ2-1
CDR3 length: 15
clone size: NA
V gene: TRBV7-9
CDR3 protein: CASSSGTSGIDEQFF
CDR3 DNA: TGTGCCAGCAGCTCCGGGACTAGCGGGATCGATGAGCAGTTCTTC

D gene: TRBD2
J gene: TRBJ2-1
CDR3 length: 15
clone size: NA
V gene: TRBV10-2
CDR3 protein: CASSPTSGRAGEQFF
CDR3 DNA: TGCGCCAGCAGCCCTACTAGCGGGAGGGCCGGGGAGCAGTTCTTC

D gene: TRBD2
J gene: TRBJ2-5
CDR3 length: 13
clone size: NA
V gene: TRBV27
CDR3 protein: CASGTGGQETQYF
CDR3 DNA: TGTGCCAGCGGGACGGGAGGGCAAGAGACCCAGTACTTC

D gene: NA
J gene: TRBJ2-7
CDR3 length: 15
clone size: NA
V gene: TRBV11-2
CDR3 protein: CASSPAGGTSYEQYF
CDR3 DNA: TGTGCCAGCAGCCCGGCGGGCGGTACCTCCTACGAGCAGTACTTC

D gene: TRBD1
J gene: TRBJ2-7
CDR3 length: 13
clone size: once
V gene: TRBV19
CDR3 protein: CASSWTGGDEQYF
CDR3 DNA: TGTGCCAGTAGCTGGACAGGGGGCGACGAGCAGTACTTC

D gene: NA
J gene: TRBJ2-1
CDR3 length: 14
clone size: NA
V gene: TRBV7-6
CDR3 protein: CASSLSGSYNEQFF
CDR3 DNA: TGTGCCAGCAGCCTTAGCGGCTCCTACAATGAGCAGTTCTTC

D gene: TRBD1
J gene: TRBJ2-5
CDR3 length: 14
clone size: NA
V gene: TRBV5-6
CDR3 protein: CASSSGQGQETQYF
CDR3 DNA: TGTGCCAGCAGCTCTGGACAGGGACAAGAGACCCAGTACTTC

D gene: TRBD2
J gene: TRBJ2-1
CDR3 length: 14
clone size: once
V gene: TRBV27
CDR3 protein: CASSRTSLYNEQFF
CDR3 DNA: TGTGCCAGCAGTCGGACTAGTCTATACAATGAGCAGTTCTTC

D gene: NA
J gene: TRBJ1-4
CDR3 length: 16
clone size: NA
V gene: TRBV4-1
CDR3 protein: CASSQESGPRNEKLFF
CDR3 DNA: TGCGCCAGCAGCCAAGAGAGCGGACCCCGCAATGAAAAACTGTTTTTT

D gene: NA
J gene: TRBJ2-5
CDR3 length: 15
clone size: NA
V gene: TRBV10-3
CDR3 protein: CAISEGLSGFETQYF
CDR3 DNA: TGTGCCATCAGTGAGGGACTATCGGGATTTGAGACCCAGTACTTC

D gene: NA
J gene: TRBJ2-3
CDR3 length: 14
clone size: NA
V gene: TRBV10-3
CDR3 protein: CAIGPRQGTDTQYF
CDR3 DNA: TGTGCCATCGGGCCCCGGCAGGGCACAGATACGCAGTATTTT

D gene: TRBD1
J gene: TRBJ2-4
CDR3 length: 14
clone size: NA
V gene: TRBV5-1
CDR3 protein: CARGQGLAKNIQYF
CDR3 DNA: TGCGCCAGGGGACAGGGGTTAGCCAAAAACATTCAGTACTTC

D gene: TRBD2
J gene: TRBJ2-1
CDR3 length: 20
clone size: NA
V gene: TRBV4-3
CDR3 protein: CASSPGLPGLAGSSYNEQFF
CDR3 DNA: TGCGCCAGCAGCCCAGGACTCCCGGGACTAGCGGGGAGCTCCTACAATGAGCAGTTCTTC

D gene: NA
J gene: TRBJ2-7
CDR3 length: 13
clone size: NA
V gene: TRBV4-1
CDR3 protein: CASSLIPGHEQYF
CDR3 DNA: TGCGCCAGCAGCCTTATCCCCGGCCACGAGCAGTACTTC

D gene: NA
J gene: TRBJ2-4
CDR3 length: 13
clone size: NA
V gene: TRBV27
CDR3 protein: CASKPGAKNIQYF
CDR3 DNA: TGTGCCAGCAAGCCGGGAGCCAAAAACATTCAGTACTTC

D gene: NA
J gene: TRBJ2-1
CDR3 length: 11
clone size: NA
V gene: TRBV10-2
CDR3 protein: CASSVSNEQFF
CDR3 DNA: TGCGCCAGCAGTGTTAGCAATGAGCAGTTCTTC

D gene: NA
J gene: TRBJ2-3
CDR3 length: 12
clone size: NA
V gene: TRBV29-1
CDR3 protein: CSVEGGTDTQYF
CDR3 DNA: TGCAGCGTTGAGGGGGGCACAGATACGCAGTATTTT

D gene: NA
J gene: TRBJ2-5
CDR3 length: 18
clone size: NA
V gene: TRBV7-9
CDR3 protein: CASSEGIRGHPTEETQYF
CDR3 DNA: TGTGCCAGCAGCGAGGGGATTCGTGGACACCCGACCGAAGAGACCCAGTACTTC

D gene: TRBD1
J gene: TRBJ1-4
CDR3 length: 15
clone size: NA
V gene: TRBV27
CDR3 protein: CASSLDRGRREKLFF
CDR3 DNA: TGTGCCAGCAGTTTAGACAGGGGGCGTCGGGAAAAACTGTTTTTT

D gene: NA
J gene: TRBJ2-7
CDR3 length: 17
clone size: few
V gene: TRBV7-3
CDR3 protein: CASSSNVPSSGSYEQYF
CDR3 DNA: TGTGCCAGCAGCTCTAATGTCCCCAGCTCGGGCTCCTACGAGCAGTACTTC

D gene: TRBD2
J gene: TRBJ2-5
CDR3 length: 16
clone size: once
V gene: TRBV7-6
CDR3 protein: CASSHPTSGLQETQYF
CDR3 DNA: TGTGCCAGCAGCCATCCGACTAGCGGCCTTCAAGAGACCCAGTACTTC

D gene: TRBD2
J gene: TRBJ2-1
CDR3 length: 16
clone size: NA
V gene: TRBV27
CDR3 protein: CASSLRGGLRVDEQFF
CDR3 DNA: TGTGCCAGCAGCCTCCGCGGGGGTCTTCGAGTCGATGAGCAGTTCTTC

D gene: NA
J gene: TRBJ1-2
CDR3 length: 10
clone size: NA
V gene: TRBV28
CDR3 protein: CASSFNGYTF
CDR3 DNA: TGTGCCAGCAGTTTCAATGGCTACACCTTC

D gene: TRBD2
J gene: TRBJ2-1
CDR3 length: 16
clone size: NA
V gene: TRBV7-8
CDR3 protein: CASSLELGGRTNEQFF
CDR3 DNA: TGTGCCAGCAGCTTAGAATTGGGCGGGAGGACCAATGAGCAGTTCTTC

D gene: NA
J gene: TRBJ2-3
CDR3 length: 13
clone size: NA
V gene: TRBV11-3
CDR3 protein: CASRGGAADTQYF
CDR3 DNA: TGTGCCAGCAGGGGAGGTGCGGCAGATACGCAGTATTTT

D gene: NA
J gene: TRBJ2-7
CDR3 length: 16
clone size: NA
V gene: TRBV9
CDR3 protein: CASSPPKHGYGYEQYF
CDR3 DNA: TGTGCCAGCAGCCCCCCGAAACACGGGTACGGCTACGAGCAGTACTTC

D gene: NA
J gene: TRBJ2-1
CDR3 length: 12
clone size: NA
V gene: TRBV5-1
CDR3 protein: CASSLTRNEQFF
CDR3 DNA: TGCGCCAGCAGCTTGACGAGGAATGAGCAGTTCTTC

D gene: NA
J gene: TRBJ1-4
CDR3 length: 16
clone size: NA
V gene: TRBV5-1
CDR3 protein: CASSLGQATFNEKLFF
CDR3 DNA: TGCGCCAGCAGCTTGGGACAGGCCACCTTTAATGAAAAACTGTTTTTT

D gene: NA
J gene: TRBJ2-1
CDR3 length: 15
clone size: NA
V gene: TRBV4-1
CDR3 protein: CASSHRGMERGEQFF
CDR3 DNA: TGCGCCAGCAGCCATAGGGGGATGGAAAGAGGTGAGCAGTTCTTC

D gene: NA
J gene: TRBJ2-1
CDR3 length: 14
clone size: NA
V gene: TRBV7-2
CDR3 protein: CASSSPAKIDEQFF
CDR3 DNA: TGTGCCAGCAGCTCGCCCGCGAAGATCGATGAGCAGTTCTTC

D gene: TRBD2
J gene: TRBJ2-3
CDR3 length: 17
clone size: NA
V gene: TRBV10-2
CDR3 protein: CASSEGTSGVRTDTQYF
CDR3 DNA: TGCGCCAGCAGTGAGGGGACTAGCGGGGTACGCACAGATACGCAGTATTTT

D gene: TRBD1
J gene: TRBJ2-1
CDR3 length: 17
clone size: NA
V gene: TRBV4-2
CDR3 protein: CASSTMGQGATYNEQFF
CDR3 DNA: TGTGCCAGCAGTACCATGGGACAGGGGGCCACTTACAATGAGCAGTTCTTC

D gene: NA
J gene: TRBJ2-7
CDR3 length: 16
clone size: NA
V gene: TRBV5-6
CDR3 protein: CASSARLRGSPYEQYF
CDR3 DNA: TGTGCCAGCAGCGCCCGGCTTCGCGGATCCCCCTACGAGCAGTACTTC

D gene: NA
J gene: TRBJ2-5
CDR3 length: 17
clone size: once
V gene: TRBV19
CDR3 protein: CASSILGQRFGVETQYF
CDR3 DNA: TGTGCCAGTAGTATTCTAGGACAGAGGTTCGGGGTAGAGACCCAGTACTTC

D gene: NA
J gene: TRBJ2-1
CDR3 length: 15
clone size: once
V gene: TRBV27
CDR3 protein: CASSFSSGVYNEQFF
CDR3 DNA: TGTGCCAGCAGTTTTAGTAGCGGAGTCTACAATGAGCAGTTCTTC

D gene: NA
J gene: TRBJ1-1
CDR3 length: 14
clone size: NA
V gene: TRBV9
CDR3 protein: CASSVDTGPLGAFF
CDR3 DNA: TGTGCCAGCAGCGTGGATACTGGACCCTTAGGCGCTTTCTTT

D gene: NA
J gene: TRBJ2-1
CDR3 length: 11
clone size: NA
V gene: TRBV5-4
CDR3 protein: CALGQIHEQFF
CDR3 DNA: TGTGCCCTAGGTCAGATCCATGAGCAGTTCTTC

D gene: NA
J gene: TRBJ2-2
CDR3 length: 11
clone size: NA
V gene: TRBV5-1
CDR3 protein: CASSLDGELFF
CDR3 DNA: TGCGCCAGCAGCTTGGATGGGGAGCTGTTTTTT

D gene: NA
J gene: TRBJ1-2
CDR3 length: 13
clone size: NA
V gene: TRBV27
CDR3 protein: CASSARLMDGYTF
CDR3 DNA: TGTGCCAGCAGTGCCCGGCTAATGGATGGCTACACCTTC

D gene: NA
J gene: TRBJ1-2
CDR3 length: 16
clone size: once
V gene: TRBV11-2
CDR3 protein: CASSLLAGTTYYGYTF
CDR3 DNA: TGTGCCAGCAGCCTATTGGCCGGGACAACCTACTATGGCTACACCTTC

D gene: NA
J gene: TRBJ2-1
CDR3 length: 13
clone size: NA
V gene: TRBV6-5
CDR3 protein: CASSYSPRNEQFF
CDR3 DNA: TGTGCCAGCAGTTACTCTCCCCGCAATGAGCAGTTCTTC

D gene: NA
J gene: TRBJ2-2
CDR3 length: 13
clone size: NA
V gene: TRBV29-1
CDR3 protein: CSVLGSQTGELFF
CDR3 DNA: TGCAGCGTTCTAGGCAGTCAGACCGGGGAGCTGTTTTTT

D gene: NA
J gene: TRBJ2-1
CDR3 length: 14
clone size: NA
V gene: TRBV19
CDR3 protein: CASSIDVDGNEQFF
CDR3 DNA: TGTGCCAGTAGTATAGATGTCGACGGGAATGAGCAGTTCTTC

D gene: NA
J gene: TRBJ2-7
CDR3 length: 12
clone size: NA
V gene: TRBV29-1
CDR3 protein: CSVEDGDYEQYF
CDR3 DNA: TGCAGCGTTGAAGATGGGGACTACGAGCAGTACTTC

D gene: TRBD1
J gene: TRBJ1-5
CDR3 length: 15
clone size: NA
V gene: TRBV5-1
CDR3 protein: CASSLTGGGNQPQHF
CDR3 DNA: TGCGCCAGCAGCTTGACAGGGGGCGGCAATCAGCCCCAGCATTTT

D gene: NA
J gene: TRBJ2-2
CDR3 length: 13
clone size: NA
V gene: TRBV29-1
CDR3 protein: CSATTANAGELFF
CDR3 DNA: TGCAGCGCGACGACAGCGAATGCCGGGGAGCTGTTTTTT

D gene: TRBD1
J gene: TRBJ2-7
CDR3 length: 15
clone size: NA
V gene: TRBV7-2
CDR3 protein: CASSHGPGQTYEQYF
CDR3 DNA: TGTGCCAGCAGCCACGGACCGGGACAGACTTACGAGCAGTACTTC

D gene: TRBD1
J gene: TRBJ2-1
CDR3 length: 15
clone size: NA
V gene: TRBV11-2
CDR3 protein: CASGGRDSSYNEQFF
CDR3 DNA: TGTGCCAGCGGGGGCCGGGACAGTTCCTACAATGAGCAGTTCTTC

D gene: NA
J gene: TRBJ1-5
CDR3 length: 15
clone size: NA
V gene: TRBV27
CDR3 protein: CASSHERDSSQPQHF
CDR3 DNA: TGTGCCAGCAGTCACGAACGGGACTCTAGCCAGCCCCAGCATTTT

D gene: NA
J gene: TRBJ2-7
CDR3 length: 18
clone size: NA
V gene: TRBV10-3
CDR3 protein: CAISDRELTGQMWYEQYF
CDR3 DNA: TGTGCCATCAGTGACCGCGAACTAACAGGGCAGATGTGGTACGAGCAGTACTTC

D gene: TRBD2
J gene: TRBJ2-7
CDR3 length: 16
clone size: NA
V gene: TRBV7-9
CDR3 protein: CASSLRTSGFPYEQYF
CDR3 DNA: TGTGCCAGCAGCTTAAGGACTAGCGGATTTCCCTACGAGCAGTACTTC

D gene: TRBD1
J gene: TRBJ2-7
CDR3 length: 14
clone size: NA
V gene: TRBV7-9
CDR3 protein: CASSPGQGSHEQYF
CDR3 DNA: TGTGCCAGCAGCCCAGGACAGGGATCCCACGAGCAGTACTTC

D gene: NA
J gene: TRBJ2-1
CDR3 length: 14
clone size: NA
V gene: TRBV29-1
CDR3 protein: CSVEERDTYNEQFF
CDR3 DNA: TGCAGCGTTGAAGAGCGGGACACCTACAATGAGCAGTTCTTC

D gene: TRBD2
J gene: TRBJ2-7
CDR3 length: 19
clone size: once
V gene: TRBV10-1
CDR3 protein: CASSESFFGTSGKRYEQYF
CDR3 DNA: TGCGCCAGCAGTGAGTCGTTTTTCGGGACTAGTGGAAAAAGATACGAGCAGTACTTC

D gene: TRBD2
J gene: TRBJ2-1
CDR3 length: 15
clone size: NA
V gene: TRBV7-2
CDR3 protein: CASSPQGLAGREAFF
CDR3 DNA: TGTGCCAGCAGCCCTCAGGGACTAGCGGGACGGGAAGCGTTCTTC